The 7 T cell receptor beta chains in this list originate from one sample, sequenced in a study of cytomegalovirus exposure and HLA in healthy donors. With 60 Vbeta and 13 Jbeta primers, the PCR was carried out. The table came from immunoSEQ multiplex PCR; TCRdb's copy has only in-frame clones and leaves some out. There are around 130,000 clones in the sample; about 82% occur only once, and 5.3% lies in the top ten. The sequencing sample was made of PBMCs. These receptors came from a man aged 25 to 45 in good health and CMV-seronegative.

The chain carries TRBV5-6 and TRBJ1-2; D is uncertain. Germline-derived CDR1 and CDR2 are SGHDT and YYEEEE. Trimming took 0 bases from V and 1 from J, leaving 7 bases between them. The CDR3 spans 14 residues. The CDR3 loop reads CASSLAWLNYGYTF. The CDR3 region has the DNA TGTGCCAGCAGCTTGGCGTGGCTTAACTATGGCTACACCTTC.

V is TRBV7-2 and J is TRBJ2-3; 8 bases line up with TRBD2. The CDR3 contains 16 residues. V shed 4 bases, J shed 5 bases, and the junction held 11 bases outside the gene matches. CDR1 is SGHTA, CDR2 FQGNSA, per germline. The CDR3, as DNA: TGTGCCAGCAGCTCTCGGGCGGGGGGACTGGGAGATACGCAGTATTTT. Encoded protein: CASSSRAGGLGDTQYF.

The genes are TRBV7-2 and TRBJ2-5; 9 nucleotides align to TRBD2. CDR1 is SGHTA, CDR2 FQGNSA, per germline. The V segment lost 5 bases and the J segment 2 bases; nucleotides outside the gene matches: 6. This CDR3 has 15 residues. CDR3 amino acids: CASSVLAGLQETQYF. Written as DNA, the CDR3 is TGTGCCAGCAGCGTACTAGCGGGCCTACAAGAGACCCAGTACTTC.

This chain uses TRBV5-1 with TRBJ2-5, with TRBD2 matching 8 bases. Germline V gives CDR1 SGHRS, CDR2 YFSETQ. Trimming took 4 bases from V and 2 from J; bases not matched to a gene: 13. The CDR3 consists of 17 residues. CDR3 DNA: TGCGCCAGCAGCAGGGGGGGTCTAGCGGGTTCTCAAGAGACCCAGTACTTC. Its protein is CASSRGGLAGSQETQYF.

The chain joins TRBV28 to TRBJ1-3, with a weak D call TRBD1 (5 bases). Trimming stripped 4 bases from V and 0 bases from J, with 22 bases between. There are 19 residues in the CDR3. Germline CDR1 is MDHEN and CDR2 is SYDVKM. The CDR3 spells CASSSVVGTQIFSGNTIYF. In nucleotides, the CDR3 is TGTGCCAGCAGTTCGGTTGTGGGGACTCAAATATTCTCTGGAAACACCATATATTTT.

The chain joins TRBV6-6 to TRBJ1-6, with 8 bases matching TRBD1. The CDR3 spans 14 residues. Germline loops: CDR1 MNHNY, CDR2 SVGAGI (reference sequence). Trimming removed 5 bases from V and 6 bases from J; junction bases left unmatched: 3. DNA of the CDR3: TGTGCCAGCAGTGTGGACAGGGCTAATTCACCCCTCCACTTT. Its protein product is CASSVDRANSPLHF.

The table lists this clone with a few counts. The J gene is TRBJ2-3, the V gene TRBV5-1; the D gene is possibly TRBD1 (6 bases). The CDR3 has 16 residues. The germline V and J ends were trimmed by 2 bases and 3 bases, with 16 bases remaining between them. Germline V gene sequence: CDR1 SGHRS, CDR2 YFSETQ. Written as DNA, the CDR3 is TGCGCCAGCAGCTTACAGGGTGGGGCGCAGACAGATACGCAGTATTTT. Translating it yields CASSLQGGAQTDTQYF.